This T cell receptor beta chain emerged from a study of T cells in localized non-small cell lung cancer. General study results and limits: Tumor showed lower T cell clonality than uninvolved adjacent lung, where it was highest. Median approximately 58 top-100 tumor clones were shared with paired adjacent lung.

Profiled with immunoSEQ multiplex PCR; TCRdb holds only in-frame clones, not every one. The data show fewer than 25,000 clones, approximately 86% seen once. Germline CDR1 is SGDLS and CDR2 is YYNGEE. This CDR3 has 15 amino acids. Trimming cost V 4 bases and J 2 bases; bases outside gene matches: 7. With regard to this clone: Its specificity is not known.

This TCR was sampled from a male donor at least 60 years old with stage II squamous cell lung carcinoma. Sequencing used peripheral blood, obtained before any cancer treatment. V gene TRBV9 combines with J gene TRBJ2-3; 7 bases fit TRBD1. The CDR3 region has the DNA TGTGCCAGCAGCCCACGACAGGGTTTCACAGATACGCAGTATTTT. Protein product: CASSPRQGFTDTQYF.